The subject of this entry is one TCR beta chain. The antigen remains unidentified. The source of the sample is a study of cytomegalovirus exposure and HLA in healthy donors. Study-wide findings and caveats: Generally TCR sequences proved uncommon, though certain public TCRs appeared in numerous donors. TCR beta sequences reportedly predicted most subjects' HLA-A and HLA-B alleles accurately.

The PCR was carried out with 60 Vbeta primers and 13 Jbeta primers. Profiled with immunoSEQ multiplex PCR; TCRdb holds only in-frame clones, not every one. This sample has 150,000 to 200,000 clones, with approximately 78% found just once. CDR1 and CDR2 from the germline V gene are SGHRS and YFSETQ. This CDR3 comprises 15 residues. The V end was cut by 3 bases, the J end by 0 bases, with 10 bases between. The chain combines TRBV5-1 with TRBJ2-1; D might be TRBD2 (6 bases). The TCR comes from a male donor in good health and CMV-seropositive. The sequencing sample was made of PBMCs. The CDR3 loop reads CASSWPSDSYNEQFF. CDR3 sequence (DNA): TGCGCCAGCAGCTGGCCTAGCGACTCCTACAATGAGCAGTTCTTC.